What follows describes a single T cell receptor beta chain. Its specificity is not known. Specified time point: week 23, last vaccination. All doses held 300 ug of mutant IDH1 20-mer peptide, with topical imiquimod. These data come from a study of a mutant IDH1 vaccine in newly diagnosed glioma. Study results and limitations: Top peripheral T cell clonotype shifts appeared unrelated to pseudoprogression.

The table came from immunoSEQ multiplex PCR; TCRdb's copy has only in-frame clones and leaves some out. The sample includes approximately 82,000 clones, more than 70% of them seen just once. The CDR3 sequence is 17 residues long. Germline CDR1 SEHNR, CDR2 FQNEAQ (reference sequence). V shed 5 bases, J shed 0 bases, and the junction held 8 bases outside the gene matches. This material consisted of PBMCs, taken from a glioma patient whose treatment included an IDH1 peptide vaccine. The V call is TRBV7-9, the J call TRBJ2-2; 8 bases match TRBD2. This receptor was obtained from a woman aged 50 to 60 with glioma. The DNA of the CDR3 is TGTGCCAGCAGCGGAGGGACTAGGGTATCGAACACCGGGGAGCTGTTTTTT. The encoded protein is CASSGGTRVSNTGELFF.